In this sample, the clone carrying this T cell receptor beta chain turned up many times. Its cognate antigen is unknown. With the read ending 3 residues before the CDR3 end, the germline J gene is used to fill in that end. The data are from a study of T cell clonality in common variable immunodeficiency. Some clones are missing from TCRdb's copy, which holds only in-frame ones; the method was immunoSEQ multiplex PCR. This sample has about 52,000 clones, each found more than once. Most patients and controls had Caucasian heritage. This CDR3 contains 16 residues. V gave up 4 bases and J gave up 6 bases; unmatched junction bases: 12. Germline loops: CDR1 SGHNT, CDR2 YYREEE (reference sequence). Findings and limits, study-wide: TCRbeta clonality was increased in CVID versus healthy controls.

The receptor was isolated from a person aged 18 to 75 in good health. Sequenced sample: peripheral blood mononuclear cells. The J gene is TRBJ2-3, the V gene TRBV5-4; 9 bases line up with TRBD1. The CDR3: CASSTGQGMVEDTQYF. CDR3 DNA (partial): TGTGCCAGCAGCACCGGACAGGGGATGGTTGAGGATACG. Full variable domain (outside the CDR3, taken from reference TRBV5-4 and TRBJ2-3): ETGVTQSPTHLIKTRGQQVTLRCSSQSGHNTVSWYQQALGQGPQFIFQYYREEENGRGNFPPRFSGLQFPNYSSELNVNALELDDSALYLCASSTGQGMVEDTQYFGPGTRLTVL.